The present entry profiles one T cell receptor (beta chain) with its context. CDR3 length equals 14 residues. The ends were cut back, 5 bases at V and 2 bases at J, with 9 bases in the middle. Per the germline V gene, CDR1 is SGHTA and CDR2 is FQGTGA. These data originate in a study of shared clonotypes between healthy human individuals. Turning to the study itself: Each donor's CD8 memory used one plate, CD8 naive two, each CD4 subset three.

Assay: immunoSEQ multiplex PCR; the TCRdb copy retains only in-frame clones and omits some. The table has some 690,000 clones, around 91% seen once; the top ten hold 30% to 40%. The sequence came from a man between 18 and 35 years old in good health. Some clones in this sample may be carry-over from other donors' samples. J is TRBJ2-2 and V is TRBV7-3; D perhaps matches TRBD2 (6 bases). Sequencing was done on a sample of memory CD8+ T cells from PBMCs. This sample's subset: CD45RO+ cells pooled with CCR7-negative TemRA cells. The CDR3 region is CASSPGGNTGELFF. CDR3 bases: TGTGCCAGCAGCCCCGGGGGAAACACCGGGGAGCTGTTTTTT.